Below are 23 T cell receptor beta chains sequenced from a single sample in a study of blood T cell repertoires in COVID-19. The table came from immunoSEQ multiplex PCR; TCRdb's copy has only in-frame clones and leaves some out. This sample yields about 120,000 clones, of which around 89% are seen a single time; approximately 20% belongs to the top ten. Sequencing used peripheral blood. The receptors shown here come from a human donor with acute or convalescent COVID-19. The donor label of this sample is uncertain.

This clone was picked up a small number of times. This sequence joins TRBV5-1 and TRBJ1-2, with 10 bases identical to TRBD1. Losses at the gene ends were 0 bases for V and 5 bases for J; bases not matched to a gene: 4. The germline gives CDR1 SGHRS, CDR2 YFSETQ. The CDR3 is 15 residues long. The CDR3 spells CASSLGLGQGYGYTF. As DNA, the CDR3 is TGCGCCAGCAGCTTGGGTTTGGGACAGGGGTATGGCTACACCTTC.

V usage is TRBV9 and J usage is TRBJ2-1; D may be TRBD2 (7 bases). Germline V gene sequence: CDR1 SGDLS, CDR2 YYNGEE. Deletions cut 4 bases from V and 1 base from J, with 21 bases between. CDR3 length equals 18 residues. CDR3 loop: CASSPRRGGAGSYNEQFF. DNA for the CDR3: TGTGCCAGCAGCCCCCGGAGGGGGGGCGCAGGTTCCTACAATGAGCAGTTCTTC. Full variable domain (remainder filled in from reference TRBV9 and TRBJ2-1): DSGVTQTPKHLITATGQRVTLRCSPRSGDLSVYWYQQSLDQGLQFLIQYYNGEERAKGNILERFSAQQFPDLHSELNLSSLELGDSALYFCASSPRRGGAGSYNEQFFGPGTRLTVL.

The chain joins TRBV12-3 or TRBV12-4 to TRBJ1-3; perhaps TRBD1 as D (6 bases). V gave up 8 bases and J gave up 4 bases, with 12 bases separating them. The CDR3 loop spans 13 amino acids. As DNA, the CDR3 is TGTGCCAGCCGAACAGGACAGGGAAACACCATATATTTT. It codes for CASRTGQGNTIYF.

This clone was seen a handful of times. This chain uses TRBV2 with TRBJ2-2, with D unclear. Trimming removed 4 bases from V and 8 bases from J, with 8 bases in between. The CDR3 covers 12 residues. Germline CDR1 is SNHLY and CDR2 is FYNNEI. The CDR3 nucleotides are TGTGCCAGCAGTGGATCGGGTGGGGAGCTGTTTTTT. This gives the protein CASSGSGGELFF.

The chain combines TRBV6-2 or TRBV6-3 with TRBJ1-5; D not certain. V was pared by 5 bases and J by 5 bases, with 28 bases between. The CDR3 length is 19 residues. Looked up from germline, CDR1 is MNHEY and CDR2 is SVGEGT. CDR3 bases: TGTGCCAGCAGTACTCCTTCGGGGAGACGCCTTCGGCGGGATCAGCCCCAGCATTTT. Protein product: CASSTPSGRRLRRDQPQHF.

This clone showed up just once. The CDR3 region has the DNA TGTGCCAGCAGCTTATCTCTGACAGGGGGGATAGGGGGCTATGGCTACACCTTC. Its protein product is CASSLSLTGGIGGYGYTF. V gene TRBV7-2 combines with J gene TRBJ1-2; 9 nucleotides align to TRBD1. There are 18 residues in the CDR3. J gave up 4 bases and V 2 bases, and 14 bases lay outside the gene matches. CDR1 is SGHTA, CDR2 FQGNSA, per germline. Variable domain in full (rest from reference TRBV7-2 and TRBJ1-2): GAGVSQSPSNKVTEKGKDVELRCDPISGHTALYWYRQSLGQGLEFLIYFQGNSAPDKSGLPSDRFSAERTGGSVSTLTIQRTQQEDSAVYLCASSLSLTGGIGGYGYTFGSGTRLTVV.

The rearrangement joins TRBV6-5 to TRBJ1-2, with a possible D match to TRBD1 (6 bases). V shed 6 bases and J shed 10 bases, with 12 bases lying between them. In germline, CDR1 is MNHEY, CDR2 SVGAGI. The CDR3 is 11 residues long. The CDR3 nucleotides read TGTGCCAGCAGATCGGACAGACACTACACCTTC. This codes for CASRSDRHYTF.

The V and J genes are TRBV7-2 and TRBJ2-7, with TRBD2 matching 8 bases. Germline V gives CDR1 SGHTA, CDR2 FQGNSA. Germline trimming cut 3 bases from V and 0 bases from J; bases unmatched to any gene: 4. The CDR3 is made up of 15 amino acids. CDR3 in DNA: TGTGCCAGCAGCTTGCCGCGGGGGGCCTCCTACGAGCAGTACTTC. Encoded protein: CASSLPRGASYEQYF.

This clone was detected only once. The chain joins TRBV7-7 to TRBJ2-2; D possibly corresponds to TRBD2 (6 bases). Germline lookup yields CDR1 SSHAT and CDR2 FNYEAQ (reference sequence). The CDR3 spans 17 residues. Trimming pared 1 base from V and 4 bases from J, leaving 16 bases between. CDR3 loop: CASSLGVGGPSTGELFF. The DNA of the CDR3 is TGTGCCAGCAGCTTAGGAGTTGGAGGGCCCAGCACCGGGGAGCTGTTTTTT. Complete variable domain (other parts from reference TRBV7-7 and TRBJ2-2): GAGVSQSPRYKVTKRGQDVTLRCDPISSHATLYWYQQALGQGPEFLTYFNYEAQPDKSGLPSDRFSAERPEGSISTLTIQRTEQRDSAMYRCASSLGVGGPSTGELFFGEGSRLTVL.

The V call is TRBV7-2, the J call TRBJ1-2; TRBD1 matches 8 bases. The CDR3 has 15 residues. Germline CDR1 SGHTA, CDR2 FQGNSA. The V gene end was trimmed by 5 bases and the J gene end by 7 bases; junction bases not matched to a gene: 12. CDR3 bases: TGTGCCAGCAGCCAGAGGACAGGGTTGGAATCTGGCTACACCTTC. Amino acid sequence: CASSQRTGLESGYTF.

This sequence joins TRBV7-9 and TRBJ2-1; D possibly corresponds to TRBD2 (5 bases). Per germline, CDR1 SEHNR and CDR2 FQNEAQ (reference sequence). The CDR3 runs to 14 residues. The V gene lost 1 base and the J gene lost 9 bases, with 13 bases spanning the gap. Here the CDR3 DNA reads TGTGCCAGCAGCTTAGTAGGGAGAACCGGTGAGCAGTTCTTC. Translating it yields CASSLVGRTGEQFF.

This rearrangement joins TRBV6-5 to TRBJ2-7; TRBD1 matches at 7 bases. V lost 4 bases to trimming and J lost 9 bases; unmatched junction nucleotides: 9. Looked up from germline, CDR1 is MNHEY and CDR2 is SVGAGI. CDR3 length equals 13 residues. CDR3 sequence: CASSSATGAAQYF. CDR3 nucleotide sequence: TGTGCCAGCAGTTCAGCCACAGGGGCAGCGCAGTACTTC.

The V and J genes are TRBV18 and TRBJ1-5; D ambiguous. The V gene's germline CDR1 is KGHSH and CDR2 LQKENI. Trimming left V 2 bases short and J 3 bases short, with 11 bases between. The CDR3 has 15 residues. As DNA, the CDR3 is TGTGCCAGCTCACCAGTCACGGGTTTCAATCAGCCCCAGCATTTT. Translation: CASSPVTGFNQPQHF.

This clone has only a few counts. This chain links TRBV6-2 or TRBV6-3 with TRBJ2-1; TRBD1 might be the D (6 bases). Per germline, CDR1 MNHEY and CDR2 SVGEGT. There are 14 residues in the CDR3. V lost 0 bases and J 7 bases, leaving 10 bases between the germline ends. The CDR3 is CASSYSTQGNEQFF. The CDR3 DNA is TGTGCCAGCAGTTACTCCACTCAGGGGAATGAGCAGTTCTTC.

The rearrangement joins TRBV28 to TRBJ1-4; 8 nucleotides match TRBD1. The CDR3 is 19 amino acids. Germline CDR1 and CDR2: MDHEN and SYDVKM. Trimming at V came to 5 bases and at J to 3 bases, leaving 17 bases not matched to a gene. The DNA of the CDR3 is TGTGCCAGCAGTCCGCTGTTAGGACAGGGAAGTTCATCTAATGAAAAACTGTTTTTT. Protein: CASSPLLGQGSSSNEKLFF. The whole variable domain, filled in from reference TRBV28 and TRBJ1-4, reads DVKVTQSSRYLVKRTGEKVFLECVQDMDHENMFWYRQDPGLGLRLIYFSYDVKMKEKGDIPEGYSVSREKKERFSLILESASTNQTSMYLCASSPLLGQGSSSNEKLFFGSGTQLSVL.

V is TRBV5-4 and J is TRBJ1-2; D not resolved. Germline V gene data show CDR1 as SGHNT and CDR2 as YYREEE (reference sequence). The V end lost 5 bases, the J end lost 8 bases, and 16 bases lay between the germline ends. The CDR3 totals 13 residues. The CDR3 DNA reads TGTGCCAGCAGTAATGAGGAGGGTGGAGGCTACACCTTC. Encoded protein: CASSNEEGGGYTF.

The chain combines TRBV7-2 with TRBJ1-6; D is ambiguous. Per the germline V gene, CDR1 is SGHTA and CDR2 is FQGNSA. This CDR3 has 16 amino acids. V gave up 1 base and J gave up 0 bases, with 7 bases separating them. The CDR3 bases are TGTGCCAGCAGCTTAGATCCGAGCTCCTATAATTCACCCCTCCACTTT. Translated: CASSLDPSSYNSPLHF.

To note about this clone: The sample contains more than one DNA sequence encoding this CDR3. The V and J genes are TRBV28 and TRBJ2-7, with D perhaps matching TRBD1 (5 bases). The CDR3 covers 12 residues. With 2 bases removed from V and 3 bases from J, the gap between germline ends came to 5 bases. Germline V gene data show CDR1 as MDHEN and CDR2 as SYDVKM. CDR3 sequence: CASSLQGYEQYF. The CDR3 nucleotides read TGTGCCAGCAGTTTACAGGGCTACGAGCAGTACTTC.

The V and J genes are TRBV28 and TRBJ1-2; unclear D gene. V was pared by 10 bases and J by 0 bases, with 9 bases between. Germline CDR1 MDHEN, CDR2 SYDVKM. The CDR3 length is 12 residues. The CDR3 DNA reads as TGTGCCATCTCGACTACTAACTATGGCTACACCTTC. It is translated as CAISTTNYGYTF.

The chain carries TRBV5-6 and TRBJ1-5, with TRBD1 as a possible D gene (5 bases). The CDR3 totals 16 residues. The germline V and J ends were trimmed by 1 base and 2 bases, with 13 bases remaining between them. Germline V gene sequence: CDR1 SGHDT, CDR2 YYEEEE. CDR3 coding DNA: TGTGCCAGCAGCTTGTGGGCAGGGTTTGGCAATCAGCCCCAGCATTTT. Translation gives CASSLWAGFGNQPQHF.

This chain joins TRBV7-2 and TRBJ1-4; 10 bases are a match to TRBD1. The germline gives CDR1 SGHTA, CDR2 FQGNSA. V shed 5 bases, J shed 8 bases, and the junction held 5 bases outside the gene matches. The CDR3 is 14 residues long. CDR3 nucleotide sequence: TGTGCCAGCAGCCGCGACAGGGGGCGCGAAAAACTGTTTTTT. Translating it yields CASSRDRGREKLFF.

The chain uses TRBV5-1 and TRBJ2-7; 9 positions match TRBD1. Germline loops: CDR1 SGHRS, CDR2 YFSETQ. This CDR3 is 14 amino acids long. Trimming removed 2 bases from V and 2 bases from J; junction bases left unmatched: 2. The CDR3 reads CASSLNRGPYEQYF. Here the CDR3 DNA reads TGCGCCAGCAGCTTAAACAGGGGGCCCTACGAGCAGTACTTC. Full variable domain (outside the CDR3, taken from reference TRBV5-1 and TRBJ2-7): KAGVTQTPRYLIKTRGQQVTLSCSPISGHRSVSWYQQTPGQGLQFLFEYFSETQRNKGNFPGRFSGRQFSNSRSEMNVSTLELGDSALYLCASSLNRGPYEQYFGPGTRLTVT.

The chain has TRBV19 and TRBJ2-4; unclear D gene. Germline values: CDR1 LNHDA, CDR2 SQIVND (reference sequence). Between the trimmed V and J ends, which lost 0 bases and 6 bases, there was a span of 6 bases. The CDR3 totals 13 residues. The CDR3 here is CASSIDSGNIQYF. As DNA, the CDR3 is TGTGCCAGTAGTATAGATTCGGGAAACATTCAGTACTTC.